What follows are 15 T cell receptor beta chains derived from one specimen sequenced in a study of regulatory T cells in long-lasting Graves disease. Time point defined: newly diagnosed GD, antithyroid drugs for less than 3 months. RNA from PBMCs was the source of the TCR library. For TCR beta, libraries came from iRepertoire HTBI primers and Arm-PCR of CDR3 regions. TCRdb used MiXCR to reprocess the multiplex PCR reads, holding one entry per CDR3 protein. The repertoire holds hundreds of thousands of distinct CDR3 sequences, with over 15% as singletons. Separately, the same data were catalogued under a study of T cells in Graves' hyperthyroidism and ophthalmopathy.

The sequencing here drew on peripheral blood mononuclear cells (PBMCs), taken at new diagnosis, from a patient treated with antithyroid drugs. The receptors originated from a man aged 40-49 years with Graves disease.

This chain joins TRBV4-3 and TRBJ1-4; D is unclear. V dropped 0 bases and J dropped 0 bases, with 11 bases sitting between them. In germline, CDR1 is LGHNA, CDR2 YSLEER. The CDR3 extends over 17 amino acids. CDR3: CASSQDLSRATNEKLFF. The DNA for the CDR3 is TGCGCCAGCAGCCAAGATCTGTCGCGGGCAACTAATGAAAAACTGTTTTTT.

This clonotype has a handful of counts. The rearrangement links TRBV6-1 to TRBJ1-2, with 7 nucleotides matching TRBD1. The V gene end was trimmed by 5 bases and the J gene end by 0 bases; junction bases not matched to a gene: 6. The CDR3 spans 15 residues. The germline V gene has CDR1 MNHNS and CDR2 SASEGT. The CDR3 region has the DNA TGTGCCAGCAGTCACCCGGGGACAGCTAACTATGGCTACACCTTC. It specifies CASSHPGTANYGYTF.

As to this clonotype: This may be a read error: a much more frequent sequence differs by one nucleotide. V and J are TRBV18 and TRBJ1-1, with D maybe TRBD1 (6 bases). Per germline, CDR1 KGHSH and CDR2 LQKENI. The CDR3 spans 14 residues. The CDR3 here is CATSPQIQGSEAFF. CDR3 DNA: TGTGCCACCTCACCACAAATACAGGGATCTGAAGCTTTCTTT.

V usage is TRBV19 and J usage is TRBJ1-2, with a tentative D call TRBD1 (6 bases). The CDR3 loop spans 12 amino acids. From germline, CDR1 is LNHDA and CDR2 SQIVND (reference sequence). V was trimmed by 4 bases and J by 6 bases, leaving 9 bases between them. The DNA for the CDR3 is TGTGCCAGTAGTAGGTCAGGGGATGGCTACACCTTC. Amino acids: CASSRSGDGYTF.

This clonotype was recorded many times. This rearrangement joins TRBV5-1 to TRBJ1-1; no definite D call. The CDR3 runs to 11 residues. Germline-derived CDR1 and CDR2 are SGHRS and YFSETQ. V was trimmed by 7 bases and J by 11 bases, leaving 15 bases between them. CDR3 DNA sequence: TGCGCCAGCGGCCACTCCCCGGATGCTTTCTTT. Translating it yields CASGHSPDAFF.

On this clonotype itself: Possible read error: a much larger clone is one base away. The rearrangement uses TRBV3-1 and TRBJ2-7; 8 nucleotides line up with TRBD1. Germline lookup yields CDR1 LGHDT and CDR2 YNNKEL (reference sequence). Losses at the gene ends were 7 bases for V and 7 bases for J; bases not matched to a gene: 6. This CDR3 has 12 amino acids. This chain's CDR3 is CASNQGAGEQYF. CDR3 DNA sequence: TGTGCCAGCAACCAGGGGGCAGGTGAGCAGTACTTC.

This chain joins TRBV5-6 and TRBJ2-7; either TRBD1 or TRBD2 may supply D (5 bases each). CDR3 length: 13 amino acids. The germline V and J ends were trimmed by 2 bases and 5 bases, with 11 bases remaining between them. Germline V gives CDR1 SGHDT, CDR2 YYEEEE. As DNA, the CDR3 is TGTGCCAGCAGCTTTACCGGGACGGACGAGCAGTACTTC. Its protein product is CASSFTGTDEQYF.

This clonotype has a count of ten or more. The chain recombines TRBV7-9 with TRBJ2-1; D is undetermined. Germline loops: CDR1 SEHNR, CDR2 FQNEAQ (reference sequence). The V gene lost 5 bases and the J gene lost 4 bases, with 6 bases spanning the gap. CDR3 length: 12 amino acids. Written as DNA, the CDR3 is TGTGCCAGCAGCAACAGTTACAATGAGCAGTTCTTC. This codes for CASSNSYNEQFF. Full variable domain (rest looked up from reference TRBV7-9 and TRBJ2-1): DTGVSQNPRHKITKRGQNVTFRCDPISEHNRLYWYRQTLGQGPEFLTYFQNEAQLEKSRLLSDRFSAERPKGSFSTLEIQRTEQGDSAMYLCASSNSYNEQFFGPGTRLTVL.

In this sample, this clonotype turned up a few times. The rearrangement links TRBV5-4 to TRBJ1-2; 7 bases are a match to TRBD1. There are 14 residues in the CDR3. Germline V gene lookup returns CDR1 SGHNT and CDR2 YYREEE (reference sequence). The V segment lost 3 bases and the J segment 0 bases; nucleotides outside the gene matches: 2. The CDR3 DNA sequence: TGTGCCAGCAGCTCACAGGGGACTAACTATGGCTACACCTTC. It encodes CASSSQGTNYGYTF.

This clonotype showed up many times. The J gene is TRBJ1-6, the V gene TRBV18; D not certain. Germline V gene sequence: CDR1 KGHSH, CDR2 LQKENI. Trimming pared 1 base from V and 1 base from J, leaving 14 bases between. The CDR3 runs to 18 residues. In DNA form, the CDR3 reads TGTGCCAGCTCACCACTCGCGGGCGCATCGTCCTATAATTCACCCCTCCACTTT. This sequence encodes CASSPLAGASSYNSPLHF. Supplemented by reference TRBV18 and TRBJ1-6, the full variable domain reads NAGVMQNPRHLVRRRGQEARLRCSPMKGHSHVYWYRQLPEEGLKFMVYLQKENIIDESGMPKERFSAEFPKEGPSILRIQQVVRGDSAAYFCASSPLAGASSYNSPLHFGNGTRLTVT.

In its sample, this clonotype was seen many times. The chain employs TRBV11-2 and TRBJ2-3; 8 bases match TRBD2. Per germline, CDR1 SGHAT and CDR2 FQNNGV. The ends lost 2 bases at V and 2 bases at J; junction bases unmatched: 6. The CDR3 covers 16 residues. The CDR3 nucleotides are TGTGCCAGCAGCTTACGGCGGGGGGCCTACACAGATACGCAGTATTTT. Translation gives CASSLRRGAYTDTQYF.

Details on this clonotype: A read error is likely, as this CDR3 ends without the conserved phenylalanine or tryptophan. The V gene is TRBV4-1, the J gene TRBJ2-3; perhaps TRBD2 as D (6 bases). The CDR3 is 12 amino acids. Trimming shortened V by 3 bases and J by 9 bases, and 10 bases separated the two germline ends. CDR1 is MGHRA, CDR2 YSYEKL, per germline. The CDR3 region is CASSQTTSTQYS. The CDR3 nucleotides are TGCGCCAGCAGCCAGACAACTAGCACGCAGTATTCT.

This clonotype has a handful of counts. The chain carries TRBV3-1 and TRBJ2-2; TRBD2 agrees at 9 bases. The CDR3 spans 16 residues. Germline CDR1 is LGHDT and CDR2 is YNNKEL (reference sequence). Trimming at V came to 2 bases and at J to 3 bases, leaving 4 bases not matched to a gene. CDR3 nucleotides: TGTGCCAGCAGCCAACTGCGGGGGGGCTACACCGGGGAGCTGTTTTTT. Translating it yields CASSQLRGGYTGELFF.

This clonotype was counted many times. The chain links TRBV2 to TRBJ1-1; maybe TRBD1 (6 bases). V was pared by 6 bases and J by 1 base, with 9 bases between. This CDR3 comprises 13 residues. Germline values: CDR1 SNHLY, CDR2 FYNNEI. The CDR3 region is CASRADRNTEAFF. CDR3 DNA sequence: TGTGCCAGCAGAGCGGACAGGAACACTGAAGCTTTCTTT.

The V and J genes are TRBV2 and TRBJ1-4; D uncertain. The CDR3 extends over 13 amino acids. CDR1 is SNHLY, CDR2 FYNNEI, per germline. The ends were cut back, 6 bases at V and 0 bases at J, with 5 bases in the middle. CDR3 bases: TGTGCCAGCAGAAGATCAACTAATGAAAAACTGTTTTTT. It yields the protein CASRRSTNEKLFF. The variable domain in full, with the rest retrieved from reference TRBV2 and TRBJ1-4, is EPEVTQTPSHQVTQMGQEVILRCVPISNHLYFYWYRQILGQKVEFLVSFYNNEISEKSEIFDDQFSVERPDGSNFTLKIRSTKLEDSAMYFCASRRSTNEKLFFGSGTQLSVL.